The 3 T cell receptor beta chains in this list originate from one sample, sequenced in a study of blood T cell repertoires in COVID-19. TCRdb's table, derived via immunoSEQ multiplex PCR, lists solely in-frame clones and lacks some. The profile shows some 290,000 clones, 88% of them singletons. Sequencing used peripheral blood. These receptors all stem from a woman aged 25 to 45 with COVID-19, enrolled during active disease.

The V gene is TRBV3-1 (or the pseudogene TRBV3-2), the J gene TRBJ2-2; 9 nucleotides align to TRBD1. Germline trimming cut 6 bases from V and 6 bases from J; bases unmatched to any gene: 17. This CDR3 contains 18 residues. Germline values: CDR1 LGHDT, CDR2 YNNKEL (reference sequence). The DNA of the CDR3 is TGTGCCAGCAGTCTTCATCCGGGACAGGGACGGAATGCCGGGGAGCTGTTTTTT. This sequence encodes CASSLHPGQGRNAGELFF.

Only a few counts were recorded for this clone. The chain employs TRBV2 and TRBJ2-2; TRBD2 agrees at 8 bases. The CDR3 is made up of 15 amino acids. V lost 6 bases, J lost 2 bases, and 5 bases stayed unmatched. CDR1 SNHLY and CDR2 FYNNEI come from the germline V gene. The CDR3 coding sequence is TGTGCCAGCAGGGATAGCGGGATAAACACCGGGGAGCTGTTTTTT. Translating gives CASRDSGINTGELFF. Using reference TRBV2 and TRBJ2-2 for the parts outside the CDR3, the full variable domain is EPEVTQTPSHQVTQMGQEVILRCVPISNHLYFYWYRQILGQKVEFLVSFYNNEISEKSEIFDDQFSVERPDGSNFTLKIRSTKLEDSAMYFCASRDSGINTGELFFGEGSRLTVL.

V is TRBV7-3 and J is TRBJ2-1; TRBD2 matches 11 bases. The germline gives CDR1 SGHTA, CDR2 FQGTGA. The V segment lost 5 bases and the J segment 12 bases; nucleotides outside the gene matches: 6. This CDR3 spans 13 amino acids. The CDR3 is CASSTGLAAGQFF. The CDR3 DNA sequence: TGTGCCAGCAGCACGGGACTAGCGGCAGGGCAGTTCTTC.